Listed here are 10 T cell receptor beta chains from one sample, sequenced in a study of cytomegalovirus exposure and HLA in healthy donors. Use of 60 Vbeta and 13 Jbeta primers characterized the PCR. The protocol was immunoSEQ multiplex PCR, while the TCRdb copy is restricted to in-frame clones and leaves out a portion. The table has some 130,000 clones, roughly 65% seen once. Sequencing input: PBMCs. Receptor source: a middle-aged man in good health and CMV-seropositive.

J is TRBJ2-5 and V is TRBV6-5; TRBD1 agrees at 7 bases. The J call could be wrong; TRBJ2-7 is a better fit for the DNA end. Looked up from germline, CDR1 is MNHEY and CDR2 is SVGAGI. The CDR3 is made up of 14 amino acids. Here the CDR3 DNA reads TGTGCCAGCAGAAGGGCCAGGGGGTTTTACGAGCAGTACTTC. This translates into CASRRARGFYEQYF.

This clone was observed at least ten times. CDR3 in DNA: TGCGCCAGCAGCCCCCCCGAGGTCGGGAGCAATCAGCCCCAGCATTTT. This encodes CASSPPEVGSNQPQHF. The chain uses TRBV4-1 and TRBJ1-5; D uncertain. V lost 4 bases and J lost 1, with 14 bases in between. The germline V gene has CDR1 MGHRA and CDR2 YSYEKL. The CDR3 loop spans 16 amino acids.

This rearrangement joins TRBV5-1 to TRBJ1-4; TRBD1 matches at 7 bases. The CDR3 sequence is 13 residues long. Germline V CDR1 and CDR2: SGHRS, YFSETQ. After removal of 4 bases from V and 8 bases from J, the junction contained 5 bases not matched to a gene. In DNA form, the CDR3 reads TGCGCCAGCAGCCCGGGACAGTCCGAAAAACTGTTTTTT. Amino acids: CASSPGQSEKLFF. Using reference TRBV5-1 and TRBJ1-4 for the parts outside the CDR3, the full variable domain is KAGVTQTPRYLIKTRGQQVTLSCSPISGHRSVSWYQQTPGQGLQFLFEYFSETQRNKGNFPGRFSGRQFSNSRSEMNVSTLELGDSALYLCASSPGQSEKLFFGSGTQLSVL.

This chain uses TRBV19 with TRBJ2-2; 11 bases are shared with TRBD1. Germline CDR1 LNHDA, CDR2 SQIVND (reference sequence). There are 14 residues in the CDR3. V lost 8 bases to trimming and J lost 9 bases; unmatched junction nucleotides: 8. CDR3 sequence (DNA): TGTGCCAGTTTCTCCGGGACAGGGGGACGGGAGCTGTTTTTT. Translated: CASFSGTGGRELFF. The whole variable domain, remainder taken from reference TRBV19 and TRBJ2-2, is DGGITQSPKYLFRKEGQNVTLSCEQNLNHDAMYWYRQDPGQGLRLIYYSQIVNDFQKGDIAEGYSVSREKKESFPLTVTSAQKNPTAFYLCASFSGTGGRELFFGEGSRLTVL.

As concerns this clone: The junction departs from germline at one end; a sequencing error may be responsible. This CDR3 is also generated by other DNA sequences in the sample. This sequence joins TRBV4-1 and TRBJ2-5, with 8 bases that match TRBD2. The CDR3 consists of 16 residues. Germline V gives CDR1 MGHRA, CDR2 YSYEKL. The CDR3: CASSLGLAEGQETQYF. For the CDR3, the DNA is TGCGCCAGCAGCCTCGGACTAGCAGAGGGACAAGAGACACAGTACTTC.

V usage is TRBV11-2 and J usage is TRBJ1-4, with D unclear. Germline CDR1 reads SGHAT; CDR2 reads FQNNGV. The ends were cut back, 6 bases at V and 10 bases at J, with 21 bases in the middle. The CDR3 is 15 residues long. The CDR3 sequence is CASRSLRAGRGKLFF. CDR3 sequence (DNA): TGTGCCAGCAGATCACTCCGGGCTGGGCGGGGAAAACTGTTTTTT.

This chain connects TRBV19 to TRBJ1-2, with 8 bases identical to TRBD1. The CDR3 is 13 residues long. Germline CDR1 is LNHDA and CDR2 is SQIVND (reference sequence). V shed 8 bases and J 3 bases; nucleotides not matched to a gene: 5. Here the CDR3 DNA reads TGTGCCAGTTCGAAGACAGGGGACTATGGCTACACCTTC. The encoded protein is CASSKTGDYGYTF.

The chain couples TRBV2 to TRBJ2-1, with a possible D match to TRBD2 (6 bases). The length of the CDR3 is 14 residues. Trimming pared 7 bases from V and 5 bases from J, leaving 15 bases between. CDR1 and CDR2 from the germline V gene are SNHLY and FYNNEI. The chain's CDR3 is CASIRGLRNNEQFF. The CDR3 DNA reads TGTGCCAGCATTCGGGGGTTAAGGAACAATGAGCAGTTCTTC.

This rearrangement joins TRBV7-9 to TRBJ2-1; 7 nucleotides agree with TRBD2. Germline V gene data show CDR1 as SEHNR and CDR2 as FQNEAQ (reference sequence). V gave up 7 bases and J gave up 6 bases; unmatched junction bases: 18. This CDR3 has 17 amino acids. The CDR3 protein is CASTVGGGDRDFNEQFF. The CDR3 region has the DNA TGTGCCAGCACCGTGGGGGGAGGGGACCGGGACTTCAATGAGCAGTTCTTC.

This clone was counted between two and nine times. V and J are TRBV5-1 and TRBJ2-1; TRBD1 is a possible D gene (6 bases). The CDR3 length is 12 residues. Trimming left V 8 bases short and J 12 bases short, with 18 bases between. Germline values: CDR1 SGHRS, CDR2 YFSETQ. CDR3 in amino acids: CASSSASRGQFF. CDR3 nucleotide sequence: TGCGCCAGTTCTTCAGCTTCCAGGGGGCAGTTCTTC.